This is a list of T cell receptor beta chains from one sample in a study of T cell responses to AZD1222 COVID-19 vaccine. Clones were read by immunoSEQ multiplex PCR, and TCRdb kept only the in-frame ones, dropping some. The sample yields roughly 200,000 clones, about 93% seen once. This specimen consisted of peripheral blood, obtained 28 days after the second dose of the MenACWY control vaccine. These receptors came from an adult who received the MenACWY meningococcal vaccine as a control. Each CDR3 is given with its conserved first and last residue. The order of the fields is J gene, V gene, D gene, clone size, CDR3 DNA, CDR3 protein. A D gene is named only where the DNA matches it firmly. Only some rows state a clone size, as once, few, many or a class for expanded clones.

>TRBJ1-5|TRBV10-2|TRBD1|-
TGCGCCAGCGGGGGACAGGGGGCAAGCAATCAGCCCCAGCATTTT
CASGGQGASNQPQHF
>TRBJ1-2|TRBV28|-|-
TGTGCCAGCAGTTTTAAGGGATATGGCTACACCTTC
CASSFKGYGYTF
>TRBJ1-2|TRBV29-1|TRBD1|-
TGCAGCGTTAAGGGCCAGGGGGCCCATGGCTACACCTTC
CSVKGQGAHGYTF
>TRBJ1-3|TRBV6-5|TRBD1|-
TGTGCCAGCAGTTCGCCGGGACAGCTTAACACCATATATTTT
CASSSPGQLNTIYF
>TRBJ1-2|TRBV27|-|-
TGTGCCAGCAGTTTCCGGAGGGGTCTATATGGCTACACCTTC
CASSFRRGLYGYTF
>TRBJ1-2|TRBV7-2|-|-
TGTGCCAGCAGCGGAAACGACGGGGGAAAAGGCTACACCTTC
CASSGNDGGKGYTF
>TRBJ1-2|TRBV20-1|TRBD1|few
TGCAGTGCTCCAGGGGGCGGCGGCTACACCTTC
CSAPGGGGYTF
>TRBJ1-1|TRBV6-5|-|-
TGTGCCAGCAAGGGACGGATGAACACTGAAGCTTTCTTT
CASKGRMNTEAFF
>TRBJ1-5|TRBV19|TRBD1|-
TGTGCCAGTAGTATAGTCTGGGGACAGAAGCACATGGGCAATCAGCCCCAGCATTTT
CASSIVWGQKHMGNQPQHF
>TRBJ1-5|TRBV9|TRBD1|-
TGTGCCAGCAGCGTTACAGGGGCGGATCAGCCCCAGCATTTT
CASSVTGADQPQHF
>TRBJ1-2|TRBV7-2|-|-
TGTGCCAGCAGCTTCGACAGGAGCTCCGACTATGGCTACACCTTC
CASSFDRSSDYGYTF
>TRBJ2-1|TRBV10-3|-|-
TGTGCCATCAGTGAGTTGGACAATGAGCAGTTCTTC
CAISELDNEQFF
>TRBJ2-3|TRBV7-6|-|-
TGTGCCAGCAGCTTAGAGGTGGGCAGCGCAGATACGCAGTATTTT
CASSLEVGSADTQYF
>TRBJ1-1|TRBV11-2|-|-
TGTGCCAGCAACCTCCGGGACGCCGGAATTACTGAAGCTTTCTTT
CASNLRDAGITEAFF
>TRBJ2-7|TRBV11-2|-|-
TGTGCCAGCAGCTTAGCTGTTGCATCAGGGGAGCAGTACTTC
CASSLAVASGEQYF
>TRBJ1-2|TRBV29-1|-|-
TGCAGCGTTGCAGATCCGGGCTATGGCTACACCTTC
CSVADPGYGYTF
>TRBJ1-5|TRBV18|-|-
TGTGCCAGCTCACCGGCCAGGGCGGAGGGCAATCAGCCCCAGCATTTT
CASSPARAEGNQPQHF
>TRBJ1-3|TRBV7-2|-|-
TGTGCCAGCAGCTTAGTGGGGGGAGGAACCAGAAACACCATATATTTT
CASSLVGGGTRNTIYF
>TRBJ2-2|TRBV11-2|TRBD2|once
TGTGCCAGCAGCTTAATCCCTAGCGGGGCAGGGGAGCTGTTTTTT
CASSLIPSGAGELFF
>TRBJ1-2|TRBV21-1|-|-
TGTGCCAGCAGCTTACGACAGGGGACCTGCGCTCTAAACTATGGCTACACCTTC
CASSLRQGTCALNYGYTF
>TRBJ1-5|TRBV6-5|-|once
TGTGCCAGCAGTTATCAAGGGGGAGGGCAGCCCCAGCATTTT
CASSYQGGGQPQHF
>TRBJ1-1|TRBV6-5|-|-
TGTGCCAGCAGTTACTCGAAAGGGACGATCACTGAAGCTTTCTTT
CASSYSKGTITEAFF
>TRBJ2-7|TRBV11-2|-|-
TGTGCCAGCAGCTTAGGAACAGGGGAGCAGTACTTC
CASSLGTGEQYF
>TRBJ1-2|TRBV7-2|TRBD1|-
TGTGCCAGCAGCGCCGGACAGGGCTTATATGGCTACACCTTC
CASSAGQGLYGYTF
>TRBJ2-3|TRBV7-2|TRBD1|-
TGTGCCAGCAGCTTAGATCTAGGGGGCCGGAGCACAGATACGCAGTATTTT
CASSLDLGGRSTDTQYF
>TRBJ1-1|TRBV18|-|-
TGTGCCAGCGCCGACAGGTGGAACACTGAAGCTTTCTTT
CASADRWNTEAFF
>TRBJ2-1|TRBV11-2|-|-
TGTGCCAGCAGCCTAGCGAGACATGAGCAGTTCTTC
CASSLARHEQFF
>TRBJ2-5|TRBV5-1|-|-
TGCGCCAGCAGCTTGGGGGAACTGGAGACCCAGTACTTC
CASSLGELETQYF
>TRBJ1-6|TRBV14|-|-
TGTGCCAGCAGCCAAGATCCCCGAGCGGGGGGATCACCCCTCCACTTT
CASSQDPRAGGSPLHF
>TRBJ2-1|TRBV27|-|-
TGTGCCAGCAGTGCCCAACTTGGAGCCTACAATGAGCAGTTCTTC
CASSAQLGAYNEQFF
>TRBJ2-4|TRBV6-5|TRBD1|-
TGTGCCAGCAGTTACCAGACAGGGGGCCCGCACATTCAGTACTTC
CASSYQTGGPHIQYF
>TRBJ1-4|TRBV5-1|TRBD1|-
TGCGCCAGCAGCCAGGGACAGGGGCGGTATGAAAAACTGTTTTTT
CASSQGQGRYEKLFF
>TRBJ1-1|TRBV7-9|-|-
TGTGCCAGCAGCTTATTATACGGTACTGAAGCTTTCTTT
CASSLLYGTEAFF
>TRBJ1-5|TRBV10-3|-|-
TGTGCCATCAGGGGACACGTGGATCAGCCCCAGCATTTT
CAIRGHVDQPQHF
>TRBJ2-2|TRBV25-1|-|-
TGTGCCAGCAGTGTTGAATGGACCGGGGAGCTGTTTTTT
CASSVEWTGELFF
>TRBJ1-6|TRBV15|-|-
TGTGCCACCAGAAACGGCGGGGGACTCTATAATTCACCCCTCCACTTT
CATRNGGGLYNSPLHF
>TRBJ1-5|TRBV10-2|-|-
TGCGCCAGCAGTGATAGGGGACTCGGACAGAATAATCAGCCCCAGCATTTT
CASSDRGLGQNNQPQHF
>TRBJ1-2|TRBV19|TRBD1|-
TGTGCCAGTAGTATAACCTCGGGACAGGGGGCTGGCTACACCTTC
CASSITSGQGAGYTF
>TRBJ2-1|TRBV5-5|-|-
TGTGCCAGCAGCTTTCGTTGGGGGAACAATGAGCAGTTCTTC
CASSFRWGNNEQFF
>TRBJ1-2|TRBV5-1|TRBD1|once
TGCGCCAGCAGCTTGGGGACAGGGATTAACTATGGCTACACCTTC
CASSLGTGINYGYTF
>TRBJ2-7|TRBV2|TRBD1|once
TGTGCCAGCAGCCCGGGACAGGGAACCTACGAGCAGTACTTC
CASSPGQGTYEQYF
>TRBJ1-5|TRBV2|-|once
TGTGCCAGCAGTCCTACAGGCTCCCTCAGGAATCAGCCCCAGCATTTT
CASSPTGSLRNQPQHF
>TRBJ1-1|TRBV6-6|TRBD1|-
TGTGCCAGCAGTCCTGGACAGGGGAACACTGAAGCTTTCTTT
CASSPGQGNTEAFF
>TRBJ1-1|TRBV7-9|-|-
TGTGCCAGCAGCGTACAGGGAACTGAAGCTTTCTTT
CASSVQGTEAFF
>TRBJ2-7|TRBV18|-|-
TGTGCCAGCTCACAAACGGGCCTCTACGAGCAGTACTTC
CASSQTGLYEQYF
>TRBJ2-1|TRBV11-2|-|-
TGTGCCAGTACTCGGGGTGATGTCTACAATGAGCAGTTCTTC
CASTRGDVYNEQFF
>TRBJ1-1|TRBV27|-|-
TGTGCCAGCAGGGCCCAGGGAAGGGGGAACACTGAAGCTTTCTTT
CASRAQGRGNTEAFF
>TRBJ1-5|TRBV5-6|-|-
TGTGCCAGCAGCTTCCACGGACGGGGGTCCCAGCATTTT
CASSFHGRGSQHF